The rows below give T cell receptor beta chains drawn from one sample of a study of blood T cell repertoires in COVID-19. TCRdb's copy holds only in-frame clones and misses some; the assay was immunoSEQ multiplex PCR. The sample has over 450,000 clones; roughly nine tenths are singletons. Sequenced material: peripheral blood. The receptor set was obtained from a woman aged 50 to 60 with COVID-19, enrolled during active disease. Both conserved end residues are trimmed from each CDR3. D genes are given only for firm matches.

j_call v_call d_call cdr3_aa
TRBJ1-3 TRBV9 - ASSVAAGFSGNTIY
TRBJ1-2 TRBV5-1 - ASSLEAGSYGYT
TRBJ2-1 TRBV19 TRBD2 ASSIVPPFIAGGPSEQF
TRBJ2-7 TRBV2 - ASSEALAPLEQY
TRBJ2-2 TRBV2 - ASSEAVNTGELF
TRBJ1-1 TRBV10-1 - ASSGGENTEAF
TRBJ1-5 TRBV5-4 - ASTFEGREPQH
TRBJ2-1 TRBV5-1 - ASSLEGINEQF
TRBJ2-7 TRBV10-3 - AISDLKGRYEQY
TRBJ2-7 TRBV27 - ASINGGYEQY
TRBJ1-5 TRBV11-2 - ASSTVGNQPQH
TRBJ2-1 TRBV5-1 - ASSPAGLTNEQF
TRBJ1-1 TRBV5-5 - ASSFNRETEAF
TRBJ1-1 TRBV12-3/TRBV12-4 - ASSLAENTEAF
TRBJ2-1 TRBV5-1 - ASKSGNSYNEQF
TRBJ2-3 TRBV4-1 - ASSQVARDTQY
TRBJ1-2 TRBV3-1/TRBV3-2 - ASSQDRQSHGYT
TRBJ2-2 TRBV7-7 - ASSLHTGSTGELF
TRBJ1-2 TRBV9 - ASSAGGALGDGYT
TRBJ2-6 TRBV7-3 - ASSSLTAGANVLT
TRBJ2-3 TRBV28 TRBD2 ASRSSGGAEILRNTQY
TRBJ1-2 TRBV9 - ASSAASSQPYGYT
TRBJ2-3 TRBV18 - ASSPDPGRDTQY
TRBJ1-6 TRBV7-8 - ASSFIWTDFSNSPLH
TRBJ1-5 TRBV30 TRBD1 AWRGDSNQPQH
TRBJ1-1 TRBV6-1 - ASSEHRYSNTEAF
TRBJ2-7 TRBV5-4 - ASSLEPAYEQY
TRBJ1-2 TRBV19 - ASSIDRTVYGYT
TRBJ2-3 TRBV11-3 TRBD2 ASSLGAGATDTQY
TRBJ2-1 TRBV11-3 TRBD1 ASSRTPGQGWNEQF
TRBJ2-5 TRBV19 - ASSNRDSRETQY
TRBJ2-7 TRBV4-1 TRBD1 ASSPRDRTYEQY
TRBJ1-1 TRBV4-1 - ASSPKEGGTEAF
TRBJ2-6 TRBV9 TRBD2 ASSGPRASGANTNSGANVLT
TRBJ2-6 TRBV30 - AEATGANVLT
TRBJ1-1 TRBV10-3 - AISEAGGTEAF
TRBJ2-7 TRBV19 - ASSTSGLEQY
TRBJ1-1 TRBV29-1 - SVGGERDTEAF
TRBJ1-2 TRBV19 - ASSIRQGGYGYT
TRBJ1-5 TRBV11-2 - ASSLSGGSNQPQH
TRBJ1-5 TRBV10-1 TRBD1 ASSEYRGLGQPQH
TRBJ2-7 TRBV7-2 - ASSPRTSYYEQY
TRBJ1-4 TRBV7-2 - ASSFDRNEKLF
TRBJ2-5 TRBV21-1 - ASSKTRGGWGPETQY
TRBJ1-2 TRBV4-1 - ASSQGPEGYT
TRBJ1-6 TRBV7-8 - ASSLTQTHSPLH
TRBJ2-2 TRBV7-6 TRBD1 ASNMGQGDTGELF
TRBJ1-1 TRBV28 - ASSFAGKAF
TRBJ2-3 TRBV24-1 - ATKGHGRDTQY
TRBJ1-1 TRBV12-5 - ASAPWQVNTEAF
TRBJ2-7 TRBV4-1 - ASSRSDNYEQY
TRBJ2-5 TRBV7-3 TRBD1 ASSLRGTGEETQY
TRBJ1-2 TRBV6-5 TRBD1 ASSHGTGGRGYT
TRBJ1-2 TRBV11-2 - ASSPREGYT